Following are 9 T cell receptor beta chains from one sample sequenced in a study of blood T cell repertoires in COVID-19. TCRdb keeps only in-frame clones here, not all; method: immunoSEQ multiplex PCR. The sample holds approximately 120,000 clones, approximately 82% seen once. Input material: peripheral blood. The source of these receptors is a man aged 55 to 70 with acute or convalescent COVID-19.

This clone was counted once. The genes are TRBV7-2 and TRBJ1-1; D unresolved. Germline V gene lookup returns CDR1 SGHTA and CDR2 FQGNSA. V lost 4 bases and J 0 bases, leaving 6 bases between the germline ends. The CDR3 has 13 amino acids. The CDR3 DNA sequence: TGTGCCAGCAGCTACAAAATGAACACTGAAGCTTTCTTT. This translates into CASSYKMNTEAFF.

The genes are TRBV29-1 and TRBJ1-5, with D tentatively TRBD1 (6 bases). The CDR3 spans 17 residues. Germline CDR1 and CDR2: SQVTM and ANQGSEA. V was shortened by 0 bases and J by 0 bases, with 15 bases between the two germline ends. This CDR3 reads CSVEDWGHGYSNQPQHF. CDR3 DNA sequence: TGCAGCGTTGAAGACTGGGGGCACGGGTATAGCAATCAGCCCCAGCATTTT.

This chain joins TRBV9 and TRBJ2-2; 7 positions agree with TRBD2. The V and J ends lost 3 bases and 1 base, in that order; junction bases with no gene match: 9. The CDR3 covers 17 residues. CDR1 is SGDLS and CDR2 is YYNGEE in the germline V gene. CDR3 region: CASSDRASGRNTGELFF. The CDR3 region has the DNA TGTGCCAGCAGCGACCGGGCTAGCGGAAGGAACACCGGGGAGCTGTTTTTT.

The V and J genes are TRBV30 and TRBJ2-1; D might be TRBD1 (5 bases). CDR1 and CDR2 from the germline V gene are GTSNPN and SVGIG (reference sequence). The CDR3 loop spans 14 amino acids. Trimming removed 5 bases from V and 6 bases from J, with 17 bases in between. CDR3 protein: CAWGRGSSTNEQFF. The CDR3 DNA reads as TGTGCCTGGGGTAGGGGTTCTTCTACCAATGAGCAGTTCTTC.

The genes are TRBV15 and TRBJ2-7, with 7 bases that match TRBD1. Unmatched junction bases numbered 7, after V lost 1 base and J lost 7 bases. The CDR3 runs to 14 residues. Germline-derived CDR1 and CDR2 are LNHNV and YYDKDF (reference sequence). In DNA form, the CDR3 reads TGTGCCACCAGCAGAGCCCCGGGACAGAGGGAGCAGTACTTC. Translation gives CATSRAPGQREQYF.

The gene calls are TRBV6-5 and TRBJ1-1; D is undetermined. The CDR3 sequence is 15 residues long. CDR1 MNHEY and CDR2 SVGAGI come from the germline V gene. Trimming took off 2 bases at V and 0 bases at J, with 10 bases between the two ends. The CDR3 loop reads CASSYMRALNTEAFF. Here the CDR3 DNA reads TGTGCCAGCAGTTACATGAGGGCCCTGAACACTGAAGCTTTCTTT.

The chain combines TRBV18 with TRBJ1-3, with a tentative D call TRBD1 (6 bases). This CDR3 contains 14 residues. Germline V gene sequence: CDR1 KGHSH, CDR2 LQKENI. Trimming left V 4 bases short and J 6 bases short, with 13 bases between. The CDR3 DNA is TGTGCCAGCTCACAATCGGGACATGAAAACACCATATATTTT. This translates into CASSQSGHENTIYF.

This chain links TRBV5-1 with TRBJ2-1, with 15 bases lining up with TRBD2. The CDR3 loop spans 16 amino acids. The ends lost 4 bases at V and 10 bases at J; junction bases unmatched: 9. The V gene's germline CDR1 is SGHRS and CDR2 YFSETQ. CDR3 sequence (DNA): TGCGCCAGCAGCCCATGGACTAGCGGGAGGGACGCCGAGCAGTTCTTC. It codes for CASSPWTSGRDAEQFF. Combining the CDR3 with reference TRBV5-1 and TRBJ2-1 gives the whole variable domain KAGVTQTPRYLIKTRGQQVTLSCSPISGHRSVSWYQQTPGQGLQFLFEYFSETQRNKGNFPGRFSGRQFSNSRSEMNVSTLELGDSALYLCASSPWTSGRDAEQFFGPGTRLTVL.

This clone appeared a single time. The chain carries TRBV3-1 (or the pseudogene TRBV3-2) and TRBJ2-1; TRBD2 matches 11 bases. The trim removed 5 bases at V and 4 bases at J, leaving 4 bases unmatched. Per the germline V gene, CDR1 is LGHDT and CDR2 is YNNKEL (reference sequence). This CDR3 comprises 15 residues. CDR3 nucleotides: TGTGCCAGCAGCTCCCTAGCGGGAGGATACAATGAGCAGTTCTTC. It encodes CASSSLAGGYNEQFF.